The rows below give T cell receptor beta chains drawn from one sample of a study of blood T cell repertoires in COVID-19. Clones were read by immunoSEQ multiplex PCR, and TCRdb kept only the in-frame ones, dropping some. This repertoire shows approximately 170,000 clones, approximately 77% found once; its top ten account for over 9.5%. Source material: peripheral blood. Receptors were obtained from a woman of 80 years or more with active or convalescent COVID-19. CDR3s leave out the opening cysteine and the closing phenylalanine or tryptophan. Each record gives: V gene, CDR3 length, J gene, CDR3 protein.

v_call: TRBV18; cdr3_length: 12; j_call: TRBJ1-5; cdr3_aa: ASSPTDSTEPQH
v_call: TRBV25-1; cdr3_length: 11; j_call: TRBJ2-7; cdr3_aa: ASGRGSFLEQY
v_call: TRBV11-2; cdr3_length: 12; j_call: TRBJ2-2; cdr3_aa: ASSSLSGTGELF
v_call: TRBV11-3; cdr3_length: 15; j_call: TRBJ2-3; cdr3_aa: ASSRRGQTSSGDTQY
v_call: TRBV7-9; cdr3_length: 14; j_call: TRBJ1-5; cdr3_aa: ASSSRTGTGNQPQH
v_call: TRBV9; cdr3_length: 13; j_call: TRBJ1-4; cdr3_aa: ASSGRGWTNEKLF
v_call: TRBV6-5; cdr3_length: 12; j_call: TRBJ1-3; cdr3_aa: ASSMRGDGNTIY
v_call: TRBV28; cdr3_length: 12; j_call: TRBJ1-3; cdr3_aa: ASSQGLVGNTIY
v_call: TRBV18; cdr3_length: 11; j_call: TRBJ2-1; cdr3_aa: ASTKELRGEQF
v_call: TRBV5-1; cdr3_length: 15; j_call: TRBJ2-1; cdr3_aa: ASSLVAGRAPYNEQF
v_call: TRBV9; cdr3_length: 14; j_call: TRBJ2-7; cdr3_aa: ASSVSGLEGQGEQY
v_call: TRBV5-1; cdr3_length: 14; j_call: TRBJ2-7; cdr3_aa: ASSSGTSGRMYEQY
v_call: TRBV6-2/TRBV6-3; cdr3_length: 14; j_call: TRBJ2-7; cdr3_aa: ASSYSGQEFSYEQY
v_call: TRBV18; cdr3_length: 12; j_call: TRBJ2-7; cdr3_aa: ASSWGLGLYEQY
v_call: TRBV5-1; cdr3_length: 13; j_call: TRBJ2-2; cdr3_aa: ASSTGQGDTGELF
v_call: TRBV5-1; cdr3_length: 13; j_call: TRBJ2-7; cdr3_aa: ASSLLDSTIYEQY
v_call: TRBV6-4; cdr3_length: 14; j_call: TRBJ1-2; cdr3_aa: ASSEGGGVRNYGYT
v_call: TRBV7-3; cdr3_length: 12; j_call: TRBJ2-4; cdr3_aa: ASSLTTAKNIQY
v_call: TRBV6-5; cdr3_length: 11; j_call: TRBJ1-6; cdr3_aa: ASSIEMSSPLH
v_call: TRBV30; cdr3_length: 13; j_call: TRBJ2-1; cdr3_aa: AWSVAERSYNEQF
v_call: TRBV19; cdr3_length: 12; j_call: TRBJ1-2; cdr3_aa: ASRETAINYGYT
v_call: TRBV7-9; cdr3_length: 16; j_call: TRBJ1-3; cdr3_aa: ASSRIKGQDSSGNTIY
v_call: TRBV5-6; cdr3_length: 13; j_call: TRBJ2-2; cdr3_aa: ASSALGGGAGELF
v_call: TRBV6-5; cdr3_length: 13; j_call: TRBJ2-1; cdr3_aa: ASSYGGDEGNEQF
v_call: TRBV18; cdr3_length: 14; j_call: TRBJ1-5; cdr3_aa: ASSPLPGQGDQPQH
v_call: TRBV7-9; cdr3_length: 13; j_call: TRBJ2-5; cdr3_aa: ASSPEGKGGETQY
v_call: TRBV28; cdr3_length: 14; j_call: TRBJ2-6; cdr3_aa: ASGGGVSSGANVLT
v_call: TRBV19; cdr3_length: 13; j_call: TRBJ2-2; cdr3_aa: ASSNREIGTGELF
v_call: TRBV18; cdr3_length: 12; j_call: TRBJ1-1; cdr3_aa: ASSLKGANTEAF
v_call: TRBV21-1; cdr3_length: 16; j_call: TRBJ1-5; cdr3_aa: ASKQRHCRDRSNQPQH
v_call: TRBV5-1; cdr3_length: 11; j_call: TRBJ1-1; cdr3_aa: ASSLGGNTEAF
v_call: TRBV2; cdr3_length: 11; j_call: TRBJ2-2; cdr3_aa: ASSEERTGELF
v_call: TRBV6-5; cdr3_length: 11; j_call: TRBJ1-1; cdr3_aa: ASNRGEGTEAF
v_call: TRBV14; cdr3_length: 14; j_call: TRBJ1-1; cdr3_aa: ASSQDWGRANTEAF
v_call: TRBV2; cdr3_length: 12; j_call: TRBJ2-1; cdr3_aa: ASSENHAGDEQF
v_call: TRBV5-4; cdr3_length: 13; j_call: TRBJ1-6; cdr3_aa: ASSLGGTDHSPLH
v_call: TRBV11-1; cdr3_length: 12; j_call: TRBJ2-1; cdr3_aa: ASSGAGPYNEQF
v_call: TRBV5-1; cdr3_length: 13; j_call: TRBJ1-1; cdr3_aa: ASSQKQGWNTEAF
v_call: TRBV10-3; cdr3_length: 15; j_call: TRBJ1-3; cdr3_aa: AISEIRRGYSGNTIY
v_call: TRBV27; cdr3_length: 13; j_call: TRBJ1-5; cdr3_aa: ASSPGTGGSQPQH
v_call: TRBV19; cdr3_length: 11; j_call: TRBJ1-5; cdr3_aa: ASSGEGSQPQH
v_call: TRBV4-2; cdr3_length: 13; j_call: TRBJ2-5; cdr3_aa: ASSHLAGGQETQY